This TCR beta chain was sequenced for a study of glioma-infiltrating T cells after dendritic cell vaccination. Time point reported: after dendritic cell vaccination, including at tumor progression/relapse. PBMC sampling occurred before vaccination, two weeks after the third dose, and at progression. Trimming took off 2 bases at V and 6 bases at J, with 10 bases between the two ends. Germline V gene sequence: CDR1 SEHNR, CDR2 FQNEAQ (reference sequence). The CDR3 consists of 13 residues. Sequencing used immunoSEQ multiplex PCR; TCRdb keeps in-frame clones, though not all of them. The sample includes some 110,000 clones, 90% seen only once; the top ten take 2.7%.

The starting material was blood, obtained after dendritic cell vaccination. The TCR originated in a human donor with glioblastoma. The rearrangement uses TRBV7-9 and TRBJ1-1, with D possibly matching TRBD1 (5 bases). CDR3 sequence (DNA): TGTGCCAGCAGCTTAAACGGGGGACCTGAAGCTTTCTTT. It yields the protein CASSLNGGPEAFF.